There are many counts of the clone carrying this T cell receptor beta chain. The sample originates from a study of T cells in Graves' hyperthyroidism and ophthalmopathy. RNA transcripts gave rise to amplified TCR beta CDR3 regions. TCR CDR3 underwent first-round RT-PCR with the HTBI primer set. From the multiplex PCR reads, TCRdb called clonotypes with MiXCR, one entry per CDR3 protein. Of approximately 330,000 distinct CDR3 sequences in the sample, 15% to 20% were seen once. V shed 6 bases and J 5 bases; nucleotides not matched to a gene: 15. The CDR3 loop spans 16 amino acids. The germline CDR1 and CDR2 sequences are SNHLY and FYNNEI. Patients aged 18 to 65 with hyperthyroidism were newly diagnosed, with duration under 2 months. Reasons for excluding patients were uncontrolled infection, other autoimmune disease, pregnancy or lactation.

The receptor comes from a woman between 45 and 65 years old with Graves' hyperthyroidism. Source material: blood. V and J are TRBV2 and TRBJ1-1; TRBD1 matches 7 bases. The CDR3 is CASRHVDRVAGTEAFF. The CDR3 coding sequence is TGTGCCAGCAGACACGTAGACAGGGTGGCGGGGACTGAAGCTTTCTTT.